These 22 T cell receptor beta chains originate from one sample sequenced in a study of tumor and adjacent non-tumor tissue in lung cancer. The template was RNA from unsorted bulk tissue. TCRbeta libraries were built with three rounds of nested PCR, modified from ARM-PCR. One entry per CDR3 protein results from TCRdb running MiXCR on the multiplex PCR reads. The top ten clones hold over 15% of a sample with around 140,000 distinct CDR3 sequences, around 65% of them seen once. Sequencing was carried out using lung tumor tissue. These receptors were obtained from a man aged 60 to 75 with small cell lung cancer.

Remarks on this clonotype: A much larger clone differs from this one at a single base, so this may be a read error. The rearrangement joins TRBV24-1 to TRBJ2-1, with D possibly matching TRBD2 (6 bases). The V end lost 5 bases, the J end lost 4 bases, and 17 bases lay between the germline ends. The germline V gene encodes CDR1 KGHDR and CDR2 SFDVKD. This CDR3 comprises 16 residues. DNA of the CDR3: TGTGCCACCAGTGTTTTTGGTAGCGGACTTTACAATGAGCAGTTCTTC. Residues: CATSVFGSGLYNEQFF.

Points on this clonotype: At one boundary the junction diverges from the germline segment, which might be a read error. The V and J genes are TRBV11-2 and TRBJ2-1; the D gene is possibly TRBD2 (5 bases). Germline CDR1 and CDR2: SGHAT and FQNNGV. The CDR3 is 11 amino acids. CDR3 sequence: CASSSGLQQLF. The CDR3 region has the DNA TGTGCCAGCAGCTCTGGACTTCAGCAGCTCTTC.

Concerning this clonotype: The missing conserved phenylalanine or tryptophan at the end of this CDR3 makes a read error likely. V and J are TRBV11-2 and TRBJ2-5; D not resolved. Germline CDR1 is SGHAT and CDR2 is FQNNGV. This CDR3 comprises 14 residues. For the CDR3, the DNA is TGTGCCAGTAGCTTAGTGTGGGGTAGAGAGACCCAGTACGTC. This encodes CASSLVWGRETQYV.

This clonotype was seen at least ten times. J is TRBJ1-1 and V is TRBV6-2 or TRBV6-3; D gene unclear. From germline, CDR1 is MNHEY and CDR2 SVGEGT. CDR3 length: 19 residues. V gave up 2 bases and J gave up 0 bases, with 22 bases separating them. CDR3 loop: CASSYDRELLVDVNTEAFF. The CDR3 DNA reads as TGTGCCAGCAGTTACGATAGGGAGCTTTTAGTGGACGTGAACACTGAAGCTTTCTTT.

The chain is built from TRBV28 and TRBJ1-2; D is perhaps TRBD1 (6 bases). CDR1 and CDR2 from the germline V gene are MDHEN and SYDVKM. Deletions cut 7 bases from V and 6 bases from J, with 24 bases between. The CDR3 is 16 amino acids. The CDR3 bases are TGTGCCAGCAATTCTACGCTGGGGGCAGTAGTGGATGGCTACACCTTC. It yields the protein CASNSTLGAVVDGYTF.

The V call is TRBV11-2, the J call TRBJ2-7; TRBD2 aligns across 12 bases. J was trimmed by 5 bases and V by 5 bases; bases with no gene match: 16. This CDR3 region has 18 residues. Germline V CDR1 and CDR2: SGHAT, FQNNGV. The chain's CDR3 is CASSGTSGWTVGLDEQYV. The DNA of the CDR3 is TGTGCCAGCAGCGGGACTAGCGGGTGGACTGTCGGGTTGGACGAGCAGTACGTC.

Points on this clonotype: A junction boundary mismatches the germline segment, possibly from a read error. The V and J genes are TRBV4-1 and TRBJ2-2; the D gene could be TRBD1 or TRBD2 (5 bases each). CDR1 and CDR2 (germline): MGHRA, YSYEKL. The CDR3 sequence is 18 residues long. CDR3 region: CASSQEASRGTNTGELFF. The CDR3 DNA reads TGTGCCAGCAGCCAAGAAGCATCGAGGGGTACTAACACCGGGGAGCTGTTTTTT.

The CDR3 DNA reads as TGTGCCAGCAGTTACTCCTACAGCAAAGAGACCCAGTACTTC. It yields the protein CASSYSYSKETQYF. The rearrangement uses TRBV6-5 and TRBJ2-5; D is unclear. The CDR3 covers 14 residues. V was trimmed by 0 bases and J by 3 bases, leaving 8 bases between them. Germline values: CDR1 MNHEY, CDR2 SVGAGI.

The chain uses TRBV10-2 and TRBJ2-2; D is possibly TRBD1 or TRBD2 (5 bases each). The V end lost 2 bases, the J end lost 5 bases, and 9 bases lay between the germline ends. Germline V lookup: CDR1 WSHSY, CDR2 SAAADI. CDR3 length: 14 amino acids. The CDR3 protein is CASSEMGVTGELFF. The CDR3 coding sequence is TGCGCCAGCAGTGAGATGGGGGTGACCGGGGAGCTGTTTTTT.

Regarding this clonotype: The final CDR3 position lacks the conserved phenylalanine or tryptophan, pointing to a likely read error. The chain joins TRBV20-1 to TRBJ2-7; D uncertain. The CDR3 is 14 amino acids. Germline loops: CDR1 DFQATT, CDR2 SNEGSKA (reference sequence). V lost 5 bases and J 2 bases, leaving 16 bases between the germline ends. CDR3 loop: CSASRAEDPYEQYI. CDR3 nucleotides: TGCAGTGCTTCCCGGGCCGAGGACCCCTACGAGCAGTACATC.

In the case of this clonotype: A much larger clone lies one base from this, so it may be a read error. The chain has TRBV29-1 and TRBJ1-3, with D possibly TRBD1 on 5 matching bases. Germline V gives CDR1 SQVTM, CDR2 ANQGSEA. CDR3 length: 18 amino acids. The CDR3: CSVGLGTAFVLSGSTIYF. DNA of the CDR3: TGCAGCGTTGGTCTGGGGACCGCGTTTGTATTATCCGGAAGCACCATATATTTT.

The V and J genes are TRBV29-1 and TRBJ1-1; D unclear. V lost 5 bases and J 3 bases, leaving 13 bases between the germline ends. The CDR3 runs 13 residues. Germline V lookup: CDR1 SQVTM, CDR2 ANQGSEA. CDR3 in amino acids: CSVRRRLDTEAFF. The CDR3 nucleotides read TGCAGCGTTCGCAGGAGGCTGGACACTGAAGCTTTCTTT.

Of note for this clonotype: Since no conserved phenylalanine or tryptophan closes the CDR3, a read error is the likely cause. This chain uses TRBV6-1 with TRBJ2-1; tentatively, D is TRBD1 (6 bases). Trimming took off 1 base at V and 10 bases at J, with 8 bases between the two ends. This CDR3 comprises 12 residues. From germline, CDR1 is MNHNS and CDR2 SASEGT. The CDR3 nucleotides are TGTGCCAGCAGTGAAGGGGGGCGCGAGCAGTTCTTA. Protein product: CASSEGGREQFL.

This clonotype occurred a few times. The chain couples TRBV20-1 to TRBJ2-1; D is unclear. The CDR3 covers 12 residues. Germline V gene data show CDR1 as DFQATT and CDR2 as SNEGSKA (reference sequence). Trimming took 6 bases from V and 12 from J, leaving 18 bases between them. The DNA for the CDR3 is TGCAGTGCCAACCAAGTCTTCGGTGTGCAGTTCTTC. Amino acid sequence: CSANQVFGVQFF.

The sample holds many counts of this clonotype. The chain is built from TRBV6-6 and TRBJ1-1; D is unclear. This CDR3 is built from 14 residues. Germline V gene data show CDR1 as MNHNY and CDR2 as SVGAGI (reference sequence). Trimming shortened V by 4 bases and J by 5 bases, and 14 bases separated the two germline ends. The CDR3 sequence is CASSSVRTGTEAFF. Written as DNA, the CDR3 is TGTGCCAGCAGTTCCGTACGGACGGGGACTGAAGCTTTCTTT.

This clonotype has at least ten counts. The chain employs TRBV20-1 and TRBJ2-1; D is perhaps TRBD2 (5 bases). Trimming removed 4 bases from V and 6 bases from J, with 16 bases in between. Per the germline V gene, CDR1 is DFQATT and CDR2 is SNEGSKA (reference sequence). The CDR3 loop spans 14 amino acids. CDR3 sequence reads: CSAIMGPGVNEQFF. DNA of the CDR3: TGCAGTGCTATTATGGGCCCCGGGGTCAATGAGCAGTTCTTC.

V gene TRBV28 combines with J gene TRBJ1-6; D unresolved. Trimming took off 3 bases at V and 13 bases at J, with 10 bases between the two ends. In germline, CDR1 is MDHEN, CDR2 SYDVKM. The CDR3 is 12 residues long. This CDR3 reads CASSFPGSPLHF. For the CDR3, the DNA is TGTGCCAGCAGTTTTCCCGGGAGTCCCCTCCACTTT.

About this clonotype: At one boundary the junction diverges from the germline segment, which might be a read error. The genes are TRBV12-3 or TRBV12-4 and TRBJ1-6; perhaps TRBD1 as D (5 bases). The CDR3 is 12 amino acids. CDR3: CASCLRGSPLHF. The CDR3 DNA follows: TGTGCCAGCTGTTTGCGGGGGTCACCCCTCCACTTT.

This clonotype was counted many times. The chain joins TRBV11-2 to TRBJ2-1; D not certain. Deletions cut 4 bases from V and 0 bases from J, with 10 bases between. The CDR3 runs 15 residues. Germline lookup yields CDR1 SGHAT and CDR2 FQNNGV. The CDR3 nucleotides read TGTGCCAGCAGCTCCGGACCGAGCTCCTACAATGAGCAGTTCTTC. Its translation is CASSSGPSSYNEQFF.

The gene calls are TRBV7-6 and TRBJ2-5; D gene ambiguous. Germline values: CDR1 SGHVS, CDR2 FNYEAQ. The CDR3 sequence is 14 residues long. V gave up 9 bases and J gave up 1 base, with 15 bases separating them. In nucleotides, the CDR3 is TGTGCCAGGAGCCGAGTTGGTGGCCAAGAGACCCAGTACTTC. Translation: CARSRVGGQETQYF. The whole variable domain, filled in from reference TRBV7-6 and TRBJ2-5, reads GAGVSQSPRYKVTKRGQDVALRCDPISGHVSLYWYRQALGQGPEFLTYFNYEAQQDKSGLPNDRFSAERPEGSISTLTIQRTEQRDSAMYRCARSRVGGQETQYFGPGTRLLVL.

This chain joins TRBV6-6 and TRBJ1-1, with 10 bases fitting TRBD1. Germline-derived CDR1 and CDR2 are MNHNY and SVGAGI (reference sequence). Trimming cost V 9 bases and J 8 bases; bases outside gene matches: 12. This CDR3 has 14 amino acids. CDR3 sequence (DNA): TGTGCCAGGAGCCACGGACAGGGGGGATTAGAAGCTTTCTTT. Protein product: CARSHGQGGLEAFF.

Concerning this clonotype: With a much larger clone just one base away, this may be a read error. The V gene is TRBV20-1, the J gene TRBJ2-1; TRBD2 matches 11 bases. The germline gives CDR1 DFQATT, CDR2 SNEGSKA (reference sequence). The CDR3 totals 14 residues. DNA of the CDR3: TGCAGTGCTAGAGAAACTAGCGGGAGTGGTGAGCAGCTCTTC. Encoded protein: CSARETSGSGEQLF.